This entry lists 9 T cell receptor beta chains sequenced from one sample in a study of T cells after yellow fever vaccination. A single record per CDR3 protein comes from TCRdb applying MiXCR to the 5' RACE reads. The sample lists some 350,000 distinct CDR3 sequences; about 6.2% were seen once. This sample comprised PBMCs, obtained 5 days after the yellow fever booster vaccination. These receptors came from a man aged 25-45 years who received the YFV17D yellow fever vaccine.

The table lists this clonotype with a few counts. The rearrangement uses TRBV11-2 and TRBJ2-2; TRBD1 matches 9 bases. The CDR3 length is 17 residues. Germline trimming cut 3 bases from V and 6 bases from J; bases unmatched to any gene: 11. The germline V gene encodes CDR1 SGHAT and CDR2 FQNNGV. The CDR3 region is CASSFERDRVFPGELFF. Here the CDR3 DNA reads TGTGCCAGCAGCTTCGAACGGGACAGGGTATTCCCCGGGGAGCTGTTTTTT.

DNA of the CDR3: TGTGCCAGTAGTACCCAACAGGGTCTCCAGCCCCAGCATTTT. This codes for CASSTQQGLQPQHF. The V call is TRBV19, the J call TRBJ1-5; D perhaps matches TRBD1 (6 bases). Germline loops: CDR1 LNHDA, CDR2 SQIVND (reference sequence). This CDR3 has 14 residues. Trimming stripped 4 bases from V and 7 bases from J, with 14 bases between.

This clonotype was counted many times. The genes are TRBV7-2 and TRBJ2-1; perhaps D is TRBD1 or TRBD2 (5 bases each). Trimming took off 4 bases at V and 6 bases at J, with 10 bases between the two ends. Germline loops: CDR1 SGHTA, CDR2 FQGNSA. The CDR3 has 13 amino acids. CDR3 bases: TGTGCCAGCAGCTCGGGACCGGGCAATGAGCAGTTCTTC. This sequence encodes CASSSGPGNEQFF.

The gene calls are TRBV2 and TRBJ1-1; D is ambiguous. Trimming pared 4 bases from V and 1 base from J, leaving 13 bases between. Germline assignment: CDR1 SNHLY and CDR2 FYNNEI. The length of the CDR3 is 15 residues. This CDR3 is CASSGNGLQNTEAFF. The CDR3 nucleotides are TGTGCCAGCAGTGGGAATGGGCTCCAGAACACTGAAGCTTTCTTT.

This clonotype was counted many times. V usage is TRBV6-2 or TRBV6-3 and J usage is TRBJ1-5; the D is unclear. Germline CDR1 and CDR2: MNHEY and SVGEGT. CDR3 length equals 15 residues. V was shortened by 6 bases and J by 3 bases, with 15 bases between the two germline ends. The CDR3 reads CASSTQWKPNQPQHF. DNA of the CDR3: TGTGCCAGCAGCACCCAGTGGAAACCCAATCAGCCCCAGCATTTT.

This clonotype was seen repeatedly, ten times or more. This chain connects TRBV5-1 to TRBJ2-7; 7 nucleotides line up with TRBD2. Unmatched junction bases numbered 4, after V lost 0 bases and J lost 1 base. Germline-derived CDR1 and CDR2 are SGHRS and YFSETQ. This CDR3 spans 15 amino acids. The CDR3: CASSLDGGGSYEQYF. DNA for the CDR3: TGCGCCAGCAGCTTGGATGGGGGGGGGTCCTACGAGCAGTACTTC.

This clonotype occurred a few times. The CDR3 bases are TGCGCCAGCAGCTCACAGGGGGCGCGGACCGATACGCAGTATTTT. It specifies CASSSQGARTDTQYF. The chain uses TRBV5-1 and TRBJ2-3, with 9 positions matching TRBD1. Germline V gene sequence: CDR1 SGHRS, CDR2 YFSETQ. V lost 3 bases to trimming and J lost 6 bases; unmatched junction nucleotides: 8. The CDR3 is 15 amino acids.

This clonotype was observed a few times. V gene TRBV29-1 combines with J gene TRBJ2-1; 7 positions agree with TRBD2. V was clipped by 4 bases and J by 8 bases; unmatched bases: 5. Germline CDR1 is SQVTM and CDR2 is ANQGSEA. The CDR3 has 12 residues. Here the CDR3 DNA reads TGCAGCGTTGGTGGGAGGGTGTATGAGCAGTTCTTC. The encoded protein is CSVGGRVYEQFF.

The sample holds a few counts of this clonotype. The chain combines TRBV12-3 or TRBV12-4 with TRBJ2-7; D gene uncertain. The CDR3 runs to 14 residues. V lost 5 bases and J lost 2, with 13 bases in between. The chain's CDR3 is CASSDPEAPYEQYF. CDR3 coding DNA: TGTGCCAGCAGTGATCCTGAGGCGCCCTACGAGCAGTACTTC.